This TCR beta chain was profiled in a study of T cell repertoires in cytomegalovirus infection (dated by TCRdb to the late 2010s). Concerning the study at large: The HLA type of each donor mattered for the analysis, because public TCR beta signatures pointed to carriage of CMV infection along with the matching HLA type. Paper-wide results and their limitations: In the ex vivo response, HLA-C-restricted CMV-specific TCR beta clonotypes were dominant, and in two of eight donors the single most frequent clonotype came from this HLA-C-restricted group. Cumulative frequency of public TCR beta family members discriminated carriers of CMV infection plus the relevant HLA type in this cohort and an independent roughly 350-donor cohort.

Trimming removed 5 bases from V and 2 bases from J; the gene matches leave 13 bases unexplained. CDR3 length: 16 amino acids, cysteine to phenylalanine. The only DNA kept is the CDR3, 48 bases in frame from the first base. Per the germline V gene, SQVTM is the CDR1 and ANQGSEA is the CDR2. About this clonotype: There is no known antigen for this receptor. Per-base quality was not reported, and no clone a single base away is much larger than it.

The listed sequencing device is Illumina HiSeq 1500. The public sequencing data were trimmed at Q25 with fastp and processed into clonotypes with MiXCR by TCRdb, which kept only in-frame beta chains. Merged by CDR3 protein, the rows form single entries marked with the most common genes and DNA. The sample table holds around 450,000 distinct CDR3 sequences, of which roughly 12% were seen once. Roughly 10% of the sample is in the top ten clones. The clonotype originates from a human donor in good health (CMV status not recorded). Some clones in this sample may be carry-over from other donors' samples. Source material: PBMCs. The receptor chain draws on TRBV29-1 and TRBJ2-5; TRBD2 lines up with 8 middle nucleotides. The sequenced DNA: TGCAGCGTTCGGCTGAAACTAGCGGTCATACAAGAGACCCAGTACTTC. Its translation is CSVRLKLAVIQETQYF.